The entry that follows covers one T cell receptor beta chain sequence. Its specificity is not known. The data stem from a study of cytomegalovirus exposure and HLA in healthy donors. The CDR3 runs to 13 residues. Trimming left V 3 bases short and J 5 bases short, with 11 bases between. Germline CDR1 is LNHDA and CDR2 is SQIVND (reference sequence). Sequencing used immunoSEQ multiplex PCR; TCRdb keeps in-frame clones, though not all of them. This table has over 100,000 clones, 89% appearing once. Study-level results: Among TCR beta chains, those listed as cytomegalovirus-associated numbered over 150. Whilst most TCR sequences proved rare, a subset of public TCRs occurred across many donors.

The sequencing input was PBMCs. The clonotype originates from a young woman in good health and CMV-seronegative. The chain employs TRBV19 and TRBJ2-7; tentative D call: TRBD1 (5 bases). CDR3 protein: CASSIPGNDEQYF. The CDR3, as DNA: TGTGCCAGTAGTATCCCAGGGAACGACGAGCAGTACTTC.